This entry lists 9 T cell receptor beta chains sequenced from one sample in a study of CD4+ T cells in melanoma. Sequencing was performed with immunoSEQ multiplex PCR; in TCRdb, only in-frame clones are kept and a portion is missing. The table shows fewer than 11,000 clones, with 68% occurring only once. Material: cells from a culture (not recorded whether cultured in vitro). The source of these receptors is a human donor with melanoma.

This clone is a singleton in its sample. The chain recombines TRBV6-1 with TRBJ1-4; no definite D call. Per the germline V gene, CDR1 is MNHNS and CDR2 is SASEGT. The V end lost 4 bases, the J end lost 0 bases, and 9 bases lay between the germline ends. The CDR3 runs 15 residues. The DNA for the CDR3 is TGTGCCAGCAGTGTCCAGGTCACAACTAATGAAAAACTGTTTTTT. It translates to CASSVQVTTNEKLFF.

The chain employs TRBV5-1 and TRBJ1-2; TRBD1 is a possible D gene (5 bases). In germline, CDR1 is SGHRS, CDR2 YFSETQ. This CDR3 has 16 amino acids. The V end lost 0 bases, the J end lost 0 bases, and 12 bases lay between the germline ends. CDR3 nucleotides: TGCGCCAGCAGCTTGGCCGATTTACAGGCTAACTATGGCTACACCTTC. It encodes CASSLADLQANYGYTF.

The chain joins TRBV5-8 to TRBJ1-2; D is uncertain. CDR1 and CDR2 (germline): SGHTS, YDEGEE. This CDR3 contains 16 residues. The germline V and J ends were trimmed by 0 bases and 8 bases, with 20 bases remaining between them. This chain's CDR3 is CASSLAMGAQWKGYTF. The CDR3 region has the DNA TGTGCCAGCAGCTTGGCCATGGGAGCCCAGTGGAAGGGCTACACCTTC.

In DNA, the CDR3 is TGTGCCAGCAGCCTTCTGGGTACTGGAAACACCATATATTTT. It codes for CASSLLGTGNTIYF. V gene TRBV5-6 combines with J gene TRBJ1-3; D remains unclear. This CDR3 has 14 amino acids. The V gene's germline CDR1 is SGHDT and CDR2 YYEEEE. Trimming shortened V by 4 bases and J by 2 bases, and 10 bases separated the two germline ends.

V and J are TRBV6-1 and TRBJ2-1; the D is unclear. Per germline, CDR1 MNHNS and CDR2 SASEGT. This CDR3 spans 13 amino acids. V lost 4 bases to trimming and J lost 9 bases, with 13 bases between them. The CDR3 sequence is CASSVRLLIEQFF. DNA for the CDR3: TGTGCCAGCAGTGTACGGTTGTTAATTGAGCAGTTCTTC.

V usage is TRBV7-8 and J usage is TRBJ1-1; D remains ambiguous. CDR1 SGHVS and CDR2 FQNEAQ come from the germline V gene. The CDR3 is 14 amino acids. V was clipped by 5 bases and J by 6 bases, with 16 bases between them. The CDR3 here is CASSLLSVGAEAFF. The CDR3 DNA is TGTGCCAGCAGCCTATTGTCGGTAGGCGCTGAAGCTTTCTTT.

This chain uses TRBV2 with TRBJ2-7, with D uncertain. The CDR3 runs to 14 residues. CDR1 is SNHLY, CDR2 FYNNEI, per germline. V was cut by 5 bases and J by 2 bases, with 13 bases left in between. The CDR3 DNA is TGTGCCAGCAGTAACCGAAGGCTGACCTACGAGCAGTACTTC. It codes for CASSNRRLTYEQYF.

The J gene is TRBJ2-7, the V gene TRBV5-1; 7 bases agree with TRBD1. The CDR3 has 16 amino acids. V was clipped by 0 bases and J by 2 bases; unmatched bases: 8. Germline assignment: CDR1 SGHRS and CDR2 YFSETQ. CDR3 coding DNA: TGCGCCAGCAGCTTGGGACAGGGAACTCTAACCTACGAGCAGTACTTC. This sequence encodes CASSLGQGTLTYEQYF.

This clone occurred once. The chain joins TRBV19 to TRBJ2-1, with D tentatively TRBD1 (5 bases). V was cut by 0 bases and J by 14 bases, with 11 bases left in between. In germline, CDR1 is LNHDA, CDR2 SQIVND (reference sequence). The CDR3 is made up of 12 amino acids. CDR3 nucleotides: TGTGCCAGTAGTATAGAGGGCAGGGCGAAGTTCTTC. Residues: CASSIEGRAKFF.